Below, 20 T cell receptor beta chains from the same sample are listed, as sequenced in a study of blood T cells in healthy people across ages. With a J-beta primer mix and a sample-barcoded 5' primer, a second PCR ran roughly 6 to 11 cycles. TCRdb reprocessed the 5' RACE reads via MiXCR and lists one record per CDR3 protein. The data contain 1.5 million to 2 million distinct CDR3 sequences, about 28% of them seen just once; the ten biggest clones take up around 7.7%. The sample taken for sequencing was blood. The source of these receptors is a woman in her 30s in good health.

In its sample, this clonotype was seen many times. The chain joins TRBV7-2 to TRBJ2-1; D not resolved. Germline-derived CDR1 and CDR2 are SGHTA and FQGNSA. The V end was cut by 4 bases, the J end by 9 bases, with 13 bases between. The CDR3 consists of 13 residues. The CDR3 coding sequence is TGTGCCAGCAGCTCACCAAATGAGAGTGAGCAGTTCTTC. This gives the protein CASSSPNESEQFF.

This clonotype was detected a few times. The rearrangement links TRBV24-1 to TRBJ2-5, with D perhaps TRBD2 (5 bases). This CDR3 is 15 amino acids long. Germline V CDR1 and CDR2: KGHDR, SFDVKD. Trimming stripped 4 bases from V and 4 bases from J, with 15 bases between. The CDR3 is CATSDRGRDGETQYF. CDR3 bases: TGTGCCACCAGTGACCGCGGACGGGATGGAGAGACCCAGTACTTC.

This chain joins TRBV5-1 and TRBJ2-1, with D uncertain. CDR3 length: 14 amino acids. V shed 2 bases and J shed 4 bases, with 10 bases lying between them. Germline values: CDR1 SGHRS, CDR2 YFSETQ. CDR3 nucleotide sequence: TGCGCCAGCAGCTTAATAGACACTTACAATGAGCAGTTCTTC. It encodes CASSLIDTYNEQFF.

In this sample, this clonotype turned up a few times. This chain uses TRBV12-3 or TRBV12-4 with TRBJ1-1; tentative D call: TRBD1 (6 bases). This CDR3 is built from 12 residues. The V end lost 11 bases, the J end lost 11 bases, and 21 bases lay between the germline ends. CDR3 sequence reads: CALGQGLSEAFF. The DNA for the CDR3 is TGTGCCCTCGGCCAGGGGTTGAGTGAGGCTTTCTTT.

This chain joins TRBV11-1 and TRBJ1-1; perhaps TRBD1 as D (5 bases). CDR3 length equals 14 residues. Trimming left V 4 bases short and J 7 bases short, with 16 bases between. Per the germline V gene, CDR1 is SGHAT and CDR2 is FQDESV (reference sequence). The CDR3 nucleotides read TGTGCCAGCAGCTCGGAAGGGACGTCCTTTGAAGCTTTCTTT. It codes for CASSSEGTSFEAFF.

The V call is TRBV28, the J call TRBJ2-3, with D possibly TRBD2 on 5 matching bases. Germline assignment: CDR1 MDHEN and CDR2 SYDVKM. The CDR3 spans 16 residues. V shed 2 bases and J shed 0 bases, with 12 bases lying between them. The CDR3 coding sequence is TGTGCCAGCAGTTTAAACCTAGCCTCTAGCACAGATACGCAGTATTTT. Its translation: CASSLNLASSTDTQYF.

The V gene is TRBV2, the J gene TRBJ1-6; 7 nucleotides line up with TRBD1. Germline CDR1 reads SNHLY; CDR2 reads FYNNEI. V was pared by 2 bases and J by 4 bases, with 2 bases of the junction left unmatched. The length of the CDR3 is 15 residues. The CDR3 spells CASSEQGEYNSPLHF. In DNA, the CDR3 is TGTGCCAGCAGTGAACAGGGGGAATATAATTCACCCCTCCACTTT.

The rearrangement links TRBV12-3 or TRBV12-4 to TRBJ2-2; 13 nucleotides line up with TRBD2. Trimming at V came to 6 bases and at J to 15 bases, leaving 7 bases not matched to a gene. The CDR3 sequence is 13 residues long. CDR3 region: CASSPTSGRLLFF. The DNA of the CDR3 is TGTGCCAGCAGCCCGACTAGCGGGAGGTTGTTGTTTTTT.

The table lists this clonotype with a few counts. The genes are TRBV3-1 and TRBJ2-7, with 8 bases fitting TRBD1. V dropped 3 bases and J dropped 4; count of bases not matched to a gene: 5. The CDR3 runs 14 residues. Germline values: CDR1 LGHDT, CDR2 YNNKEL (reference sequence). CDR3 sequence: CASSHSDRDYEQYF. CDR3 bases: TGTGCCAGCAGCCACTCGGACAGGGATTACGAGCAGTACTTC.

The V and J genes are TRBV7-2 and TRBJ2-5; D may be TRBD2 (6 bases). Per the germline V gene, CDR1 is SGHTA and CDR2 is FQGNSA. The V gene lost 3 bases and the J gene lost 11 bases, with 22 bases spanning the gap. The CDR3 runs to 15 residues. CDR3 loop: CASSFSTSRYNEQYF. CDR3 coding DNA: TGTGCCAGCAGCTTTAGCACTAGCCGGTACAATGAGCAGTACTTC. Complete variable domain (other parts from reference TRBV7-2 and TRBJ2-5): GAGVSQSPSNKVTEKGKDVELRCDPISGHTALYWYRQSLGQGLEFLIYFQGNSAPDKSGLPSDRFSAERTGGSVSTLTIQRTQQEDSAVYLCASSFSTSRYNEQYFGPGTRLLVL.

This clonotype showed up just a few times. This rearrangement joins TRBV2 to TRBJ2-5, with 11 positions matching TRBD2. CDR3 length equals 16 residues. V trimming: 3 bases; J trimming: 4 bases; junction bases outside the gene matches: 7. Per germline, CDR1 SNHLY and CDR2 FYNNEI. The CDR3 here is CASSDRLAGSGETQYF. The CDR3 nucleotides are TGTGCCAGCAGTGACAGACTAGCGGGGTCTGGAGAGACCCAGTACTTC.

This clonotype was counted a few times. This chain connects TRBV2 to TRBJ1-2; unclear D gene. The CDR3 consists of 13 residues. V gave up 7 bases and J gave up 5 bases, with 14 bases separating them. Germline CDR1 SNHLY, CDR2 FYNNEI. CDR3 bases: TGTGCCAGCACTCCTGAGGGCCTTTATGGCTACACCTTC. Amino acids: CASTPEGLYGYTF.

This chain uses TRBV12-3 or TRBV12-4 with TRBJ1-1; no definite D call. Deletions cut 0 bases from V and 1 base from J, with 6 bases between. The CDR3 has 14 residues. CDR3 sequence reads: CASSLAAENTEAFF. DNA of the CDR3: TGTGCCAGCAGTTTAGCTGCGGAGAACACTGAAGCTTTCTTT.

The V and J genes are TRBV6-5 and TRBJ1-5; 9 bases map to TRBD1. Trimming cost V 5 bases and J 7 bases; bases outside gene matches: 6. Germline CDR1 is MNHEY and CDR2 is SVGAGI. The CDR3 totals 14 residues. Written as DNA, the CDR3 is TGTGCCAGCAGTCGCGACAGGGGGAAGCAGCCCCAGCATTTT. Translation: CASSRDRGKQPQHF.

The chain has TRBV30 and TRBJ2-7; 7 bases align to TRBD1. Unmatched junction bases numbered 0, after V lost 2 bases and J lost 2 bases. Germline loops: CDR1 GTSNPN, CDR2 SVGIG (reference sequence). The CDR3 sequence is 12 residues long. CDR3 residues: CAWSRGPYEQYF. In DNA, the CDR3 is TGTGCCTGGAGTAGGGGGCCCTACGAGCAGTACTTC.

With regard to this clonotype: This clone may be a read error of a much larger clone one base away. The chain employs TRBV5-6 and TRBJ1-5; a possible D gene is TRBD1 (6 bases). This CDR3 has 18 amino acids. Germline assignment: CDR1 SGHDT and CDR2 YYEEEE. Trimming left V 4 bases short and J 5 bases short, with 25 bases between. The CDR3 nucleotides are TGTGCCAGCAGCCCTAGTGGGACAACATGGGGCGGCGATCAGCCCCAGCATTTT. As protein: CASSPSGTTWGGDQPQHF.

This chain connects TRBV20-1 to TRBJ1-5, with 7 bases identical to TRBD1. The V gene's germline CDR1 is DFQATT and CDR2 SNEGSKA (reference sequence). The CDR3 totals 17 residues. Germline trimming cut 0 bases from V and 4 bases from J; bases unmatched to any gene: 12. CDR3 in DNA: TGCAGTGCTAGAGATTCCAGGGGGAGGGGTCCAAATCAGCCCCAGCATTTT. It is translated as CSARDSRGRGPNQPQHF.

In its sample, this clonotype was seen a few times. The V and J genes are TRBV6-2 or TRBV6-3 and TRBJ1-5, with 8 bases identical to TRBD1. V lost 2 bases and J lost 6; bases outside the gene matches: 12. CDR3 length: 17 amino acids. Germline CDR1 and CDR2: MNHEY and SVGEGT. CDR3 sequence reads: CASSYLGGQGKGQPQHF. The DNA of the CDR3 is TGTGCCAGCAGTTACCTCGGCGGACAGGGAAAGGGTCAGCCCCAGCATTTT.

This clonotype was detected only once. The chain couples TRBV11-2 to TRBJ2-1; TRBD1 matches at 7 bases. The germline CDR1 and CDR2 sequences are SGHAT and FQNNGV. CDR3 length equals 17 residues. V shed 5 bases, J shed 1 base, and the junction held 11 bases outside the gene matches. The CDR3 loop is CASSPRTGLVSYNEQFF. As DNA, the CDR3 is TGTGCCAGCAGCCCTCGGACAGGATTGGTTTCCTACAATGAGCAGTTCTTC.

Turning to this clonotype: A much larger clonotype is one base distant, so this may be a read error. The chain carries TRBV7-9 and TRBJ1-5; possible D gene TRBD1, 6 bases. V lost 4 bases and J lost 1, with 11 bases in between. The CDR3 is 15 residues long. From germline, CDR1 is SEHNR and CDR2 FQNEAQ (reference sequence). The CDR3 nucleotides are TGTGCCAGCAGCTCGGGGGCGCTGAGCAATCAGCCCCAGCATTTT. It codes for CASSSGALSNQPQHF.